The 31 T cell receptor beta chains in this list originate from one sample, sequenced in a study of blood T cell repertoires in COVID-19. Sequencing used immunoSEQ multiplex PCR; TCRdb keeps in-frame clones, though not all of them. The top ten clones hold 4% to 5.5% of a sample with about 440,000 clones, around 89% of them seen once. Sequencing was performed on peripheral blood. The source of these receptors is a woman in her twenties or thirties with acute or convalescent COVID-19.

This chain uses TRBV7-6 with TRBJ1-1, with 7 bases lining up with TRBD1. Trimming cost V 1 base and J 0 bases; bases outside gene matches: 8. There are 17 residues in the CDR3. CDR1 SGHVS and CDR2 FNYEAQ come from the germline V gene. The CDR3 region has the DNA TGTGCCAGCAGCTTAGGTTATGTTAGGGGGCTGAACACTGAAGCTTTCTTT. Translation gives CASSLGYVRGLNTEAFF.

This clone appeared a few times. The sample has other DNA sequences that encode this CDR3 too. J is TRBJ2-5 and V is TRBV2; TRBD2 matches at 8 bases. Germline trimming cut 1 base from V and 2 bases from J; bases unmatched to any gene: 6. The V gene's germline CDR1 is SNHLY and CDR2 FYNNEI. The CDR3 has 16 amino acids. The CDR3 protein is CASSEGLAGGQETQYF. CDR3 DNA sequence: TGTGCCAGCAGTGAAGGGTTGGCGGGGGGACAAGAGACCCAGTACTTC.

The chain links TRBV4-1 to TRBJ1-1, with D possibly TRBD1 on 5 matching bases. V was trimmed by 0 bases and J by 1 base, leaving 9 bases between them. The germline V gene encodes CDR1 MGHRA and CDR2 YSYEKL. CDR3 length: 15 amino acids. The CDR3 region is CASSQETVGNTEAFF. CDR3 DNA sequence: TGCGCCAGCAGCCAAGAGACAGTTGGGAACACTGAAGCTTTCTTT.

This clone was seen once. This chain links TRBV9 with TRBJ2-7; D might be TRBD1 (5 bases). Looked up from germline, CDR1 is SGDLS and CDR2 is YYNGEE. The CDR3 loop spans 13 amino acids. V shed 4 bases and J shed 5 bases, with 13 bases lying between them. The CDR3, as DNA: TGTGCCAGCAGCCCAATGGACACAAACGAGCAGTACTTC. This translates into CASSPMDTNEQYF.

J is TRBJ2-5 and V is TRBV7-8; no firm D call. V lost 3 bases and J 1 base, leaving 6 bases between the germline ends. CDR1 and CDR2 from the germline V gene are SGHVS and FQNEAQ. CDR3 length: 13 amino acids. The CDR3, as DNA: TGTGCCAGCAGCTTGAACTTCCAAGAGACCCAGTACTTC. Protein product: CASSLNFQETQYF.

A few counts support this clone. The rearrangement links TRBV11-1 to TRBJ2-1, with TRBD2 matching over 8 bases. V trimming: 6 bases; J trimming: 6 bases; junction bases outside the gene matches: 13. Looked up from germline, CDR1 is SGHAT and CDR2 is FQDESV (reference sequence). This CDR3 region has 16 residues. The CDR3 loop is CASSPFRGGVFNEQFF. The CDR3 region has the DNA TGTGCCAGCAGTCCCTTCCGGGGGGGCGTGTTCAATGAGCAGTTCTTC.

The chain employs TRBV7-6 and TRBJ2-7; TRBD2 is a possible D gene (5 bases). The germline V gene encodes CDR1 SGHVS and CDR2 FNYEAQ. This CDR3 is 16 amino acids long. V shed 5 bases and J shed 0 bases, with 17 bases lying between them. DNA for the CDR3: TGTGCCAGCAGCCATGACCCGGGATCCTTCTCCTACGAGCAGTACTTC. This translates into CASSHDPGSFSYEQYF.

V usage is TRBV5-1 and J usage is TRBJ2-5; D possibly corresponds to TRBD2 (6 bases). The CDR3 sequence is 14 residues long. V lost 3 bases to trimming and J lost 7 bases, with 16 bases between them. Germline values: CDR1 SGHRS, CDR2 YFSETQ. As DNA, the CDR3 is TGCGCCAGCAGCTCCCAAACAGGAGCGGGGACCCAGTACTTC. This sequence encodes CASSSQTGAGTQYF. Based on the CDR3 plus reference TRBV5-1 and TRBJ2-5, the full variable domain is KAGVTQTPRYLIKTRGQQVTLSCSPISGHRSVSWYQQTPGQGLQFLFEYFSETQRNKGNFPGRFSGRQFSNSRSEMNVSTLELGDSALYLCASSSQTGAGTQYFGPGTRLLVL.

The chain joins TRBV9 to TRBJ2-7; no firm D call. Germline CDR1 SGDLS, CDR2 YYNGEE. The V and J ends lost 0 bases and 1 base respectively, with 5 bases between them. The length of the CDR3 is 13 residues. Written as DNA, the CDR3 is TGTGCCAGCAGCGTAGACTTGTCCTACGAGCAGTACTTC. This codes for CASSVDLSYEQYF.

The CDR3 nucleotides read TGTGCCAGCATCGGGAGGGGGCTTAGCCAAGAGACCCAGTACTTC. It encodes CASIGRGLSQETQYF. The V gene is TRBV21-1, the J gene TRBJ2-5; the D call TRBD2 from the table was never checked on the DNA. TRBV21-1 is termed a pseudogene. The length of the CDR3 is 15 residues.

The chain links TRBV9 to TRBJ2-7; D might be TRBD2 (6 bases). CDR1 SGDLS and CDR2 YYNGEE come from the germline V gene. V shed 4 bases and J shed 6 bases, with 17 bases lying between them. CDR3 length equals 14 residues. The CDR3 spells CASSSRGGRSEQYF. The CDR3, as DNA: TGTGCCAGCAGCTCGCGTGGAGGGCGGAGCGAGCAGTACTTC.

The sample holds a few counts of this clone. The chain has TRBV6-1 and TRBJ2-7; maybe TRBD1 (5 bases). V dropped 2 bases and J dropped 6 bases, with 8 bases sitting between them. The germline V gene has CDR1 MNHNS and CDR2 SASEGT. The CDR3 length is 12 residues. CDR3 coding DNA: TGTGCCAGCAGTGAAAGGGGTATCGAGCAGTACTTC. Protein sequence: CASSERGIEQYF.

This clone appeared once. The V gene is TRBV15, the J gene TRBJ1-2; D unclear. Germline V CDR1 and CDR2: LNHNV, YYDKDF (reference sequence). The CDR3 has 15 residues. V was pared by 0 bases and J by 1 base, with 9 bases between. The CDR3 DNA reads TGTGCCACCAGCAGAGAGCCACGAGATAACTATGGCTACACCTTC. Translation gives CATSREPRDNYGYTF.

V gene TRBV9 combines with J gene TRBJ1-2, with D tentatively TRBD1 (5 bases). Germline loops: CDR1 SGDLS, CDR2 YYNGEE. V shed 1 base and J shed 2 bases, with 18 bases lying between them. CDR3 length equals 17 residues. CDR3 protein: CASSVREEWGDNYGYTF. The CDR3 bases are TGTGCCAGCAGCGTAAGGGAGGAGTGGGGGGACAACTATGGCTACACCTTC. The full variable domain, its missing parts supplied by reference TRBV9 and TRBJ1-2, is DSGVTQTPKHLITATGQRVTLRCSPRSGDLSVYWYQQSLDQGLQFLIQYYNGEERAKGNILERFSAQQFPDLHSELNLSSLELGDSALYFCASSVREEWGDNYGYTFGSGTRLTVV.

The chain couples TRBV25-1 to TRBJ1-1; 9 positions agree with TRBD1. The J segment lost 4 bases and the V segment lost 1 base, leaving 4 bases of the junction unmatched. The germline gives CDR1 MGHDK, CDR2 SYGVNS. CDR3 length: 15 amino acids. The chain's CDR3 is CASSELETGGTEAFF. The CDR3 region has the DNA TGTGCCAGCAGTGAATTGGAGACAGGGGGCACTGAAGCTTTCTTT. Filled out from reference TRBV25-1 and TRBJ1-1, the complete variable domain reads EADIYQTPRYLVIGTGKKITLECSQTMGHDKMYWYQQDPGMELHLIHYSYGVNSTEKGDLSSESTVSRIRTEHFPLTLESARPSHTSQYLCASSELETGGTEAFFGQGTRLTVV.

The J gene is TRBJ2-3, the V gene TRBV7-3; 8 positions agree with TRBD2. Germline CDR1 and CDR2: SGHTA and FQGTGA. The junction had 4 bases not matched to a gene; V was cut back by 5 bases and J by 3 bases. This CDR3 region has 14 residues. Here the CDR3 DNA reads TGTGCCAGCAGCCGAGCGGGGGTGACAGATACGCAGTATTTT. This sequence encodes CASSRAGVTDTQYF.

Comments on this clone: Within the sample, other DNA sequences also encode this same CDR3. The V gene is TRBV19, the J gene TRBJ1-2; 9 bases are shared with TRBD1. Germline loops: CDR1 LNHDA, CDR2 SQIVND (reference sequence). CDR3 length equals 15 residues. V lost 1 base to trimming and J lost 2 bases; unmatched junction nucleotides: 2. CDR3 nucleotides: TGTGCCAGTAGTATAGGAGGACAGGGGAACTATGGCTACACCTTC. It codes for CASSIGGQGNYGYTF.

CDR3 DNA sequence: TGTGCCAGCAGCGGAGGGACAGGGGGCTCCTATAATTCACCCCTCCACTTT. Translation gives CASSGGTGGSYNSPLHF. This sequence joins TRBV9 and TRBJ1-6, with TRBD1 matching over 11 bases. The CDR3 runs 17 residues. V trimming: 3 bases; J trimming: 0 bases; junction bases outside the gene matches: 2. Germline CDR1 reads SGDLS; CDR2 reads YYNGEE.

This clone was seen a single time. The chain uses TRBV19 and TRBJ1-3, with 9 bases matching TRBD1. The CDR3 has 18 amino acids. The ends lost 5 bases at V and 0 bases at J; junction bases unmatched: 11. Germline V gene lookup returns CDR1 LNHDA and CDR2 SQIVND (reference sequence). The chain's CDR3 is CASSPRDRVSSSGNTIYF. In nucleotides, the CDR3 is TGTGCCAGTAGTCCACGGGACAGGGTTTCGAGCTCTGGAAACACCATATATTTT.

The J gene is TRBJ2-5, the V gene TRBV5-4, with 12 bases identical to TRBD2. The CDR3 runs to 16 residues. The ends lost 4 bases at V and 1 base at J; junction bases unmatched: 5. In germline, CDR1 is SGHNT, CDR2 YYREEE (reference sequence). The DNA for the CDR3 is TGTGCCAGCAGCCAAGGACTAGCGGGGTCCCAAGAGACCCAGTACTTC. It is translated as CASSQGLAGSQETQYF.

The rearrangement uses TRBV5-6 and TRBJ1-1, with D unclear. Germline V gene data show CDR1 as SGHDT and CDR2 as YYEEEE. V was shortened by 5 bases and J by 1 base, with 9 bases between the two germline ends. There are 13 residues in the CDR3. In DNA, the CDR3 is TGTGCCAGCAGTCTCGCCGGGAACACTGAAGCTTTCTTT. Translating gives CASSLAGNTEAFF.

J is TRBJ2-3 and V is TRBV25-1, with a weak D call TRBD2 (6 bases). This CDR3 contains 14 residues. CDR1 MGHDK and CDR2 SYGVNS come from the germline V gene. Trimming left V 4 bases short and J 3 bases short, with 11 bases between. The CDR3 reads CASSGSGRTDTQYF. CDR3 nucleotide sequence: TGTGCCAGCAGTGGTTCGGGGAGGACAGATACGCAGTATTTT.

This chain uses TRBV9 with TRBJ2-1; 10 positions match TRBD2. J was trimmed by 3 bases and V by 5 bases; bases with no gene match: 5. CDR1 is SGDLS, CDR2 YYNGEE, per germline. The CDR3 consists of 15 residues. CDR3 loop: CASSIAGGYYNEQFF. The CDR3 region has the DNA TGTGCCAGCAGTATAGCGGGGGGATACTACAATGAGCAGTTCTTC.

This chain uses TRBV4-1 with TRBJ1-6; 8 nucleotides agree with TRBD1. Trimming took 3 bases from V and 10 from J; bases not matched to a gene: 5. This CDR3 comprises 14 residues. Germline lookup yields CDR1 MGHRA and CDR2 YSYEKL. CDR3 sequence (DNA): TGCGCCAGCAGCCAGGGACAGGACGGGTCACCCCTCCACTTT. Translation: CASSQGQDGSPLHF.

The chain has TRBV15 and TRBJ1-2; maybe TRBD1 (5 bases). Germline V gene lookup returns CDR1 LNHNV and CDR2 YYDKDF (reference sequence). The CDR3 loop spans 14 amino acids. V lost 1 base to trimming and J lost 7 bases, with 13 bases between them. In DNA form, the CDR3 reads TGTGCCACCAGCAGAGTTCGACAGAGCTCTGGCTACACCTTC. Its protein product is CATSRVRQSSGYTF.

J is TRBJ2-5 and V is TRBV9; TRBD2 agrees at 14 bases. The CDR3 consists of 15 residues. Germline V gene lookup returns CDR1 SGDLS and CDR2 YYNGEE. Unmatched junction bases numbered 4, after V lost 4 bases and J lost 5 bases. CDR3 sequence reads: CASSSGLAGVETQYF. Written as DNA, the CDR3 is TGTGCCAGCAGCTCGGGACTAGCGGGGGTCGAGACCCAGTACTTC.

This sequence joins TRBV7-7 and TRBJ2-2, with a tentative D call TRBD1 (5 bases). Trimming pared 6 bases from V and 1 base from J, leaving 9 bases between. Per germline, CDR1 SSHAT and CDR2 FNYEAQ (reference sequence). CDR3 length equals 14 residues. The CDR3: CASSQQVNTGELFF. The CDR3 coding sequence is TGTGCCAGCAGTCAACAGGTGAACACCGGGGAGCTGTTTTTT.

The chain recombines TRBV15 with TRBJ2-1; maybe TRBD1 (6 bases). The CDR3 is 14 amino acids. V was shortened by 7 bases and J by 2 bases, with 12 bases between the two germline ends. Looked up from germline, CDR1 is LNHNV and CDR2 is YYDKDF (reference sequence). CDR3 nucleotides: TGTGCCACCACACAGGGAGTTGCCTACAATGAGCAGTTCTTC. Translation: CATTQGVAYNEQFF. Full variable domain (remainder filled in from reference TRBV15 and TRBJ2-1): DAMVIQNPRYQVTQFGKPVTLSCSQTLNHNVMYWYQQKSSQAPKLLFHYYDKDFNNEADTPDNFQSRRPNTSFCFLDIRSPGLGDTAMYLCATTQGVAYNEQFFGPGTRLTVL.

This chain joins TRBV27 and TRBJ1-4, with D tentatively TRBD1 (5 bases). This CDR3 has 13 residues. Trimming cost V 5 bases and J 5 bases, with 9 bases left between them. CDR1 and CDR2 (germline): MNHEY, SMNVEV (reference sequence). CDR3 bases: TGTGCCAGCAGTCCCCGACAGAATGAAAAACTGTTTTTT. Protein sequence: CASSPRQNEKLFF.

The chain employs TRBV19 and TRBJ2-1; D may be TRBD1 (5 bases). V dropped 3 bases and J dropped 0 bases, with 9 bases sitting between them. The germline CDR1 and CDR2 sequences are LNHDA and SQIVND (reference sequence). The CDR3 consists of 15 residues. CDR3 protein: CASSMKGASYNEQFF. The CDR3 DNA is TGTGCCAGTAGTATGAAAGGGGCCTCCTACAATGAGCAGTTCTTC. The whole variable domain, remainder taken from reference TRBV19 and TRBJ2-1, is DGGITQSPKYLFRKEGQNVTLSCEQNLNHDAMYWYRQDPGQGLRLIYYSQIVNDFQKGDIAEGYSVSREKKESFPLTVTSAQKNPTAFYLCASSMKGASYNEQFFGPGTRLTVL.

V usage is TRBV28 and J usage is TRBJ1-4, with a tentative D call TRBD1 (5 bases). V shed 6 bases and J shed 7 bases, with 18 bases lying between them. Looked up from germline, CDR1 is MDHEN and CDR2 is SYDVKM. The CDR3 has 15 residues. CDR3 loop: CASSARGGGVEKLFF. CDR3 DNA sequence: TGTGCCAGCAGCGCACGAGGCGGAGGGGTTGAAAAACTGTTTTTT.